This entry lists 20 T cell receptor beta chains sequenced from one sample in a study of T cells in localized non-small cell lung cancer. The method was immunoSEQ multiplex PCR; TCRdb's version includes in-frame clones alone and lacks a portion of them. The data show around 1,600 clones, with 20% to 25% seen just once and more than 10% held by the top ten. Sequences were derived from lung tumor tissue, sampled before any cancer treatment. Every receptor here comes from a male donor older than 55 with stage I lung adenocarcinoma.

This clone qualifies as medium-sized. The chain employs TRBV11-3 and TRBJ1-1, with 11 bases identical to TRBD1. CDR3 size: 16 residues. In germline, CDR1 is SGHNT, CDR2 YENEEA. The junction had 6 bases not matched to a gene; V was cut back by 5 bases and J by 1 base. The CDR3 nucleotides are TGTGCCAGCAGCGCCCCGGACAGGGGGCCGAACACTGAAGCTTTCTTT. The encoded protein is CASSAPDRGPNTEAFF. The full variable domain, its missing parts supplied by reference TRBV11-3 and TRBJ1-1, is EAGVVQSPRYKIIEKKQPVAFWCNPISGHNTLYWYLQNLGQGPELLIRYENEEAVDDSQLPKDRFSAERLKGVDSTLKIQPAELGDSAVYLCASSAPDRGPNTEAFFGQGTRLTVV.

By proportion, this clone is medium-sized. This chain links TRBV6-8 with TRBJ1-2; TRBD1 is a possible D gene (5 bases). The germline V gene has CDR1 MNHGY and CDR2 SAAAGT. V dropped 6 bases and J dropped 0 bases, with 5 bases sitting between them. The CDR3 length is 12 residues. The CDR3 DNA sequence: TGTGCCAGCAGACAGGCTAACTATGGCTACACCTTC. Translating gives CASRQANYGYTF.

The chain uses TRBV28 and TRBJ1-4; D remains unclear. V was shortened by 7 bases and J by 8 bases, with 14 bases between the two germline ends. This CDR3 has 13 residues. From germline, CDR1 is MDHEN and CDR2 SYDVKM. The CDR3 nucleotides are TGTGCCAGCACCCCGTCGGCGAGGGAAAAACTGTTTTTT. Its translation is CASTPSAREKLFF.

The chain employs TRBV30 and TRBJ1-5; unclear D gene. V was trimmed by 2 bases and J by 3 bases, leaving 14 bases between them. CDR3 length equals 15 residues. Germline V gene sequence: CDR1 GTSNPN, CDR2 SVGIG (reference sequence). CDR3 sequence: CAWSLTGSLNQPQHF. The CDR3 bases are TGTGCCTGGAGTCTAACCGGGAGTCTCAATCAGCCCCAGCATTTT.

The V and J genes are TRBV9 and TRBJ2-7; either TRBD1 or TRBD2 may fit D (5 bases each). V was trimmed by 4 bases and J by 2 bases, leaving 10 bases between them. The CDR3 consists of 13 residues. CDR1 is SGDLS and CDR2 is YYNGEE in the germline V gene. For the CDR3, the DNA is TGTGCCAGCAGCCGGGACCGCCCCTACGAGCAGTACTTC. This translates into CASSRDRPYEQYF.

Only a few counts were recorded for this clone. The chain recombines TRBV28 with TRBJ2-5; the D gene is possibly TRBD1 (5 bases). The V end was cut by 3 bases, the J end by 4 bases, with 15 bases between. Per germline, CDR1 MDHEN and CDR2 SYDVKM. The CDR3 runs to 15 residues. Here the CDR3 reads CASSFGRVVSETQYF. The CDR3 region has the DNA TGTGCCAGCAGTTTCGGCAGGGTGGTCTCAGAGACCCAGTACTTC.

This clone was picked up a small number of times. V gene TRBV28 combines with J gene TRBJ1-2; D gene ambiguous. The germline gives CDR1 MDHEN, CDR2 SYDVKM. V was cut by 3 bases and J by 8 bases, with 10 bases left in between. This CDR3 is 12 amino acids long. CDR3 in amino acids: CASSFGLGGYTF. CDR3 DNA sequence: TGTGCCAGCAGTTTTGGGCTGGGGGGCTACACCTTC.

J is TRBJ1-2 and V is TRBV19; maybe TRBD1 (6 bases). The germline V and J ends were trimmed by 1 base and 2 bases, with 11 bases remaining between them. The CDR3 covers 15 residues. The germline V gene has CDR1 LNHDA and CDR2 SQIVND (reference sequence). This CDR3 reads CASSIGAGGNYGYTF. The CDR3 DNA sequence: TGTGCCAGTAGTATAGGGGCCGGGGGCAACTATGGCTACACCTTC.

This clone was found a few times. The rearrangement joins TRBV6-8 to TRBJ2-7, with 13 bases that match TRBD2. The CDR3 contains 15 residues. CDR1 is MNHGY, CDR2 SAAAGT, per germline. Losses at the gene ends were 5 bases for V and 3 bases for J; bases not matched to a gene: 4. The CDR3 DNA follows: TGTGCCAGCAGTGTTGGACTAGCGGGAGTCTACGAGCAGTACTTC. Protein: CASSVGLAGVYEQYF.

This clone was counted a few times. V usage is TRBV30 and J usage is TRBJ2-2, with 7 bases lining up with TRBD2. J was trimmed by 2 bases and V by 4 bases; bases with no gene match: 4. CDR3 length: 14 residues. Looked up from germline, CDR1 is GTSNPN and CDR2 is SVGIG (reference sequence). CDR3 nucleotides: TGTGCCTGGAAGAGACTAGCCAACACCGGGGAGCTGTTTTTT. Translating it yields CAWKRLANTGELFF.

By share, this clone ranks as medium-sized. The V call is TRBV9, the J call TRBJ1-2, with TRBD1 identical over 8 bases. This CDR3 is built from 14 residues. Looked up from germline, CDR1 is SGDLS and CDR2 is YYNGEE. V was clipped by 6 bases and J by 8 bases; unmatched bases: 12. DNA of the CDR3: TGTGCCAGCAACGCAATCCCGACAGGGGTCGGCTACACCTTC. Translation gives CASNAIPTGVGYTF.

The rearrangement links TRBV9 to TRBJ2-3; TRBD2 might be the D (5 bases). This CDR3 contains 13 residues. V lost 3 bases, J lost 6 bases, and 11 bases lay in between. Germline CDR1 is SGDLS and CDR2 is YYNGEE. The CDR3 DNA reads as TGTGCCAGCAGCGGAGGGTCTTCGGATACGCAGTATTTT. Translating gives CASSGGSSDTQYF.

This clone was seen a few times. A read error may produce the germline difference seen at one junction end. The chain recombines TRBV6-8 with TRBJ2-1; 11 bases align to TRBD2. This CDR3 has 16 residues. Germline V lookup: CDR1 MNHGY, CDR2 SAAAGT. The CDR3 DNA reads TGTGCCATCAGTCCTCCTAGCGGGGGGCCATACAATGAGCAGTTCTTC. This encodes CAISPPSGGPYNEQFF.

This clone was observed a handful of times. This chain uses TRBV28 with TRBJ1-2; TRBD1 matches at 7 bases. The ends lost 3 bases at V and 7 bases at J; junction bases unmatched: 11. Germline CDR1 MDHEN, CDR2 SYDVKM. The CDR3 has 15 residues. CDR3 bases: TGTGCCAGCAGTTTCCACAGGGACAGAACTCGTGGCTACACCTTC. Its translation: CASSFHRDRTRGYTF.

This clone was detected a few times. The V gene is TRBV30, the J gene TRBJ1-2; a possible D gene is TRBD1 (6 bases). Trimming cost V 4 bases and J 5 bases, with 17 bases left between them. The germline gives CDR1 GTSNPN, CDR2 SVGIG (reference sequence). This CDR3 region has 14 residues. The CDR3 bases are TGTGCCTGGACCGCGGCGGGGGGCACTTATGGCTACACCTTC. Protein sequence: CAWTAAGGTYGYTF.

The chain uses TRBV4-1 and TRBJ1-4, with a weak D call TRBD1 (5 bases). CDR1 and CDR2 (germline): MGHRA, YSYEKL. The CDR3 has 15 residues. The germline V and J ends were trimmed by 0 bases and 5 bases, with 10 bases remaining between them. The CDR3 bases are TGCGCCAGCAGCCAAGATCGGGGGGGAAATGAAAAACTGTTTTTT. Encoded protein: CASSQDRGGNEKLFF.

The chain recombines TRBV28 with TRBJ2-7; 7 bases align to TRBD1. V gave up 4 bases and J gave up 2 bases; unmatched junction bases: 5. CDR3 length equals 14 residues. From germline, CDR1 is MDHEN and CDR2 SYDVKM. CDR3 sequence reads: CASSSGQGAYEQYF. In nucleotides, the CDR3 is TGTGCCAGCAGTTCAGGCCAGGGGGCCTACGAGCAGTACTTC.

A few counts support this clone. The V call is TRBV7-5, the J call TRBJ2-3; TRBD2 reflects the table's D call only, with no check against the DNA. TRBV7-5 is a pseudogene locus. The CDR3 extends over 16 amino acids. CDR3 sequence: CASSPASGGPTDTQYF. CDR3 DNA: TGTGCCAGCAGTCCCGCTAGCGGGGGCCCCACAGATACGCAGTATTTT.

V gene TRBV11-3 combines with J gene TRBJ2-2; 10 bases line up with TRBD2. This CDR3 is built from 16 residues. V lost 5 bases, J lost 7 bases, and 10 bases stayed unmatched. The germline V gene encodes CDR1 SGHNT and CDR2 YENEEA. Written as DNA, the CDR3 is TGTGCCAGCAGCCGCCACAGCGGGAGGGCCAACGGGGAGCTGTTTTTT. It translates to CASSRHSGRANGELFF. Looking up the rest from reference TRBV11-3 and TRBJ2-2 gives the full variable domain: EAGVVQSPRYKIIEKKQPVAFWCNPISGHNTLYWYLQNLGQGPELLIRYENEEAVDDSQLPKDRFSAERLKGVDSTLKIQPAELGDSAVYLCASSRHSGRANGELFFGEGSRLTVL.

A few counts support this clone. The gene calls are TRBV9 and TRBJ2-1; D possibly corresponds to TRBD1 (6 bases). V lost 4 bases to trimming and J lost 8 bases, with 22 bases between them. Germline assignment: CDR1 SGDLS and CDR2 YYNGEE. The CDR3 length is 16 residues. The DNA of the CDR3 is TGTGCCAGCAGCTCCAAACAGGGTTCTAATCTTGATGAGCAGTTCTTC. It yields the protein CASSSKQGSNLDEQFF.